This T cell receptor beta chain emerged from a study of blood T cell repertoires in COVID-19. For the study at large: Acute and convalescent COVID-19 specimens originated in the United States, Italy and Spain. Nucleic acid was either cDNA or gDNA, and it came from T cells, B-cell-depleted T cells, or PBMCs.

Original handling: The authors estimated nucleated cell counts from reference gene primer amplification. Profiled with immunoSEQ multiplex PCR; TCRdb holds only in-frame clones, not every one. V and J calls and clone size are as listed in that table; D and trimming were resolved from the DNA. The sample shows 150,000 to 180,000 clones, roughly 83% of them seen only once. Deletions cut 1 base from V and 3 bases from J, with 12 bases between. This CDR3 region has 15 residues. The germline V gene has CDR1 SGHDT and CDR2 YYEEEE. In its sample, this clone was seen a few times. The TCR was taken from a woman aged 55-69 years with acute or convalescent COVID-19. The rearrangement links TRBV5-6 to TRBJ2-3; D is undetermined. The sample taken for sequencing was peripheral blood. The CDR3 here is CASSLLASPTDTQYF. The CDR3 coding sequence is TGTGCCAGCAGCTTGCTGGCCTCCCCTACAGATACGCAGTATTTT.